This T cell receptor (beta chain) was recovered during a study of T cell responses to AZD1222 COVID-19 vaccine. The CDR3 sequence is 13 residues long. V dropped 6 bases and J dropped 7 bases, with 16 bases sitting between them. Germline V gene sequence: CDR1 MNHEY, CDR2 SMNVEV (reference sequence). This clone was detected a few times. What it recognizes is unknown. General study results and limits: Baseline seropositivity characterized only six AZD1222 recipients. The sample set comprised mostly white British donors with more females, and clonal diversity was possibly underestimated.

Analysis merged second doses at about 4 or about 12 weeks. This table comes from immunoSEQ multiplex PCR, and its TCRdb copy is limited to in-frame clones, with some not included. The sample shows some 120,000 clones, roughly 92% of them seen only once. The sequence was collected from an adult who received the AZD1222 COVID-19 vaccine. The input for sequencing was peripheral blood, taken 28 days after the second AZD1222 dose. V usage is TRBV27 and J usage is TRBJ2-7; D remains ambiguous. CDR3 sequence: CASSPSRLGEQYF. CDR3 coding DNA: TGTGCCAGCAGCCCTTCCCGCCTTGGGGAGCAGTACTTC.